One T cell receptor (beta chain) is described in this entry. Its antigen is unidentified. The data originate from a study of CD8 T cells in ankylosing spondylitis. Libraries of TCR beta came from quantitative 5'-RACE with molecular barcodes. TCRdb independently ran MiXCR on the 5' RACE reads; one entry per CDR3 protein. The data show fewer than 750,000 distinct CDR3 sequences, around 19% seen once. Study conclusions and caveats: Blood of patients with ankylosing spondylitis appeared to be characterized by a TCR beta motif of eight highly homologous variants. Enrichment of disease-linked clones was reportedly significant in matched ankylosing spondylitis synovial fluid. In the blood and synovial fluid of reactive arthritis, some motif variants had been previously reported.

Trimming shortened V by 4 bases and J by 4 bases, and 18 bases separated the two germline ends. Germline CDR1 is SGHRS and CDR2 is YFSETQ. The CDR3 contains 16 residues. The source is a male donor with ankylosing spondylitis. The sample was blood, either unsorted or a sorted T cell fraction (not recorded which). J is TRBJ1-3 and V is TRBV5-1, with a weak D call TRBD1 (5 bases). The CDR3 region is CASSALGRNLGNTIYF. CDR3 DNA: TGCGCCAGCAGCGCCCTGGGACGGAACCTAGGAAACACCATATATTTT.